Each of the 21 T cell receptor beta chains below was sequenced from the same sample in a study of beta chain features in type 1 diabetes. Study-wide results and caveats: Shorter TCRB CDR3s, moderately but significantly so, marked every one of the four CD4+ subsets in Type 1 diabetes patients.

Sequenced material consisted of expressed TCRB transcripts (all of the isolated RNA was reverse transcribed). The repertoire was sequenced with immunoSEQ multiplex PCR; TCRdb's copy has only in-frame clones and lacks some. This table has 680,000 or so clones, about an eighth appearing once. These TCRs' antigens remain unknown. Sequencing was carried out using naive CD4+ T cells from blood. These receptors all stem from a man younger than 30 with type 1 diabetes.

This chain's CDR3 is CASSPYPGDTEAFF. The DNA of the CDR3 is TGTGCCAGCAGTCCGTACCCCGGGGACACTGAAGCTTTCTTT. The chain links TRBV27 to TRBJ1-1; D unresolved. From germline, CDR1 is MNHEY and CDR2 SMNVEV (reference sequence). V was trimmed by 5 bases and J by 3 bases, leaving 13 bases between them. The CDR3 loop spans 14 amino acids.

There are a few counts of this clone. The chain combines TRBV30 with TRBJ1-4; no clear D gene. Germline CDR1 reads GTSNPN; CDR2 reads SVGIG (reference sequence). The CDR3 consists of 14 residues. Trimming removed 3 bases from V and 4 bases from J, with 12 bases in between. CDR3 protein: CAWRHGNLNEKLFF. The CDR3 DNA reads as TGTGCCTGGAGGCACGGGAACCTTAATGAAAAACTGTTTTTT.

In this sample, this clone turned up a few times. The chain uses TRBV5-1 and TRBJ2-6; TRBD1 agrees at 11 bases. V dropped 6 bases and J dropped 0; count of bases not matched to a gene: 11. The CDR3 extends over 19 amino acids. Germline CDR1 reads SGHRS; CDR2 reads YFSETQ. For the CDR3, the DNA is TGCGCCAGCACCCCAGGGGACAGGGGGTTCACCTCTGGGGCCAACGTCCTGACTTTC. It encodes CASTPGDRGFTSGANVLTF.

V usage is TRBV4-1 and J usage is TRBJ2-7; weak D call: TRBD1 (7 bases). This CDR3 comprises 17 residues. Looked up from germline, CDR1 is MGHRA and CDR2 is YSYEKL. V dropped 0 bases and J dropped 3 bases, with 18 bases sitting between them. CDR3 loop: CASSQDTRTGLNYEQYF. In nucleotides, the CDR3 is TGCGCCAGCAGCCAAGATACCCGGACAGGACTAAACTACGAGCAGTACTTC.

This clone showed up just a few times. The genes are TRBV16 and TRBJ1-4; D uncertain. Germline V gives CDR1 KGHSY, CDR2 FQNENV. V was pared by 1 base and J by 5 bases, with 11 bases between. This CDR3 region has 15 residues. The CDR3 is CASSQFVMNNEKLFF. CDR3 DNA sequence: TGTGCCAGCAGCCAATTTGTCATGAACAATGAAAAACTGTTTTTT.

This clone occurred a few times. The chain recombines TRBV5-1 with TRBJ2-1; TRBD1 might be the D (5 bases). Trimming stripped 2 bases from V and 6 bases from J, with 12 bases between. Germline CDR1 and CDR2: SGHRS and YFSETQ. The CDR3 runs to 14 residues. The CDR3 nucleotides are TGCGCCAGCAGCTTCGTACAGGCTCCCAATGAGCAGTTCTTC. Residues: CASSFVQAPNEQFF.

CDR3 nucleotide sequence: TGCAGCGTTGAACGGGGCCCAAGAGGCGGCTACACCTTC. It yields the protein CSVERGPRGGYTF. The V gene is TRBV29-1, the J gene TRBJ1-2; D might be TRBD1 (5 bases). V was shortened by 2 bases and J by 8 bases, with 15 bases between the two germline ends. Germline CDR1 reads SQVTM; CDR2 reads ANQGSEA. The CDR3 sequence is 13 residues long.

This clone occurred a few times. The chain combines TRBV19 with TRBJ1-2, with 9 bases identical to TRBD1. The CDR3 consists of 15 residues. Looked up from germline, CDR1 is LNHDA and CDR2 is SQIVND (reference sequence). With V trimmed by 5 bases and J by 6 bases, 10 bases remained unmatched. The CDR3 spells CASSPGTGRSHGYTF. Here the CDR3 DNA reads TGTGCCAGTAGTCCGGGGACAGGGAGATCGCATGGCTACACCTTC. The entire variable domain, with the rest obtained from reference TRBV19 and TRBJ1-2, is as follows: DGGITQSPKYLFRKEGQNVTLSCEQNLNHDAMYWYRQDPGQGLRLIYYSQIVNDFQKGDIAEGYSVSREKKESFPLTVTSAQKNPTAFYLCASSPGTGRSHGYTFGSGTRLTVV.

This clone was seen more than once but under ten times. The V gene is TRBV29-1, the J gene TRBJ2-3; TRBD1 matches at 7 bases. The V gene end was trimmed by 7 bases and the J gene end by 4 bases; junction bases not matched to a gene: 11. The CDR3 consists of 14 residues. Germline-derived CDR1 and CDR2 are SQVTM and ANQGSEA. CDR3 nucleotide sequence: TGCAGCGCACCGAGGGGGCTAACCTCAGATACGCAGTATTTT. Translation gives CSAPRGLTSDTQYF.

J is TRBJ2-5 and V is TRBV5-4; no definite D call. Between the trimmed V and J ends, which lost 2 bases and 1 base, there was a span of 9 bases. Germline loops: CDR1 SGHNT, CDR2 YYREEE (reference sequence). This CDR3 is built from 14 residues. The CDR3 loop reads CASSFPGTQETQYF. The CDR3 nucleotides read TGTGCCAGCAGCTTCCCGGGTACCCAAGAGACCCAGTACTTC.

This clone was detected only a few times. The same CDR3 also results from other DNA sequences found in this sample. This chain links TRBV2 with TRBJ1-5; weak D call: TRBD1 (5 bases). The length of the CDR3 is 12 residues. Trimming took off 5 bases at V and 6 bases at J, with 8 bases between the two ends. Germline assignment: CDR1 SNHLY and CDR2 FYNNEI. CDR3 amino acids: CASSLRGQPQHF. The CDR3, as DNA: TGTGCCAGCAGTTTGAGGGGTCAGCCCCAGCATTTT.

V gene TRBV4-1 combines with J gene TRBJ1-5; no definite D call. The length of the CDR3 is 17 residues. V dropped 0 bases and J dropped 7 bases, with 19 bases sitting between them. In germline, CDR1 is MGHRA, CDR2 YSYEKL. In DNA form, the CDR3 reads TGCGCCAGCAGCCAAGAACTAATAGAGGGATTTAGGCAGCCCCAGCATTTT. It codes for CASSQELIEGFRQPQHF.

The V gene is TRBV5-6, the J gene TRBJ1-6; D remains ambiguous. From germline, CDR1 is SGHDT and CDR2 YYEEEE. The CDR3 length is 16 residues. Trimming took off 1 base at V and 0 bases at J, with 8 bases between the two ends. The CDR3 DNA reads as TGTGCCAGCAGCTTGTTTCAGAGCTCCTATAATTCACCCCTCCACTTT. Translated, it gives CASSLFQSSYNSPLHF.

With regard to this clone: This CDR3 is also generated by other DNA sequences in the sample. J is TRBJ1-1 and V is TRBV18; 8 nucleotides match TRBD1. The CDR3 contains 14 residues. The V gene's germline CDR1 is KGHSH and CDR2 LQKENI. The V and J ends lost 6 bases and 1 base, in that order; junction bases with no gene match: 4. The CDR3 DNA follows: TGTGCCAGCTCGACCGGACAGGGGAACACTGAAGCTTTCTTT. It encodes CASSTGQGNTEAFF.

This clone was counted only a few times. The chain is built from TRBV11-2 and TRBJ2-4, with 8 bases aligning to TRBD1. CDR1 SGHAT and CDR2 FQNNGV come from the germline V gene. The V segment lost 5 bases and the J segment 0 bases; nucleotides outside the gene matches: 6. The CDR3 spans 16 residues. CDR3 bases: TGTGCCAGCAGCCATACAGGGGGGAAAGCCAAAAACATTCAGTACTTC. It codes for CASSHTGGKAKNIQYF.

The sample holds a few counts of this clone. The rearrangement links TRBV30 to TRBJ2-2, with no clear D. Deletions cut 3 bases from V and 3 bases from J, with 8 bases between. The CDR3 runs to 13 residues. In germline, CDR1 is GTSNPN, CDR2 SVGIG (reference sequence). CDR3 DNA sequence: TGTGCCTGGAGCCGTGGGTACACCGGGGAGCTGTTTTTT. Translating it yields CAWSRGYTGELFF. The variable domain in full, with the rest retrieved from reference TRBV30 and TRBJ2-2, is SQTIHQWPATLVQPVGSPLSLECTVEGTSNPNLYWYRQAAGRGLQLLFYSVGIGQISSEVPQNLSASRPQDRQFILSSKKLLLSDSGFYLCAWSRGYTGELFFGEGSRLTVL.

This clone has a handful of counts. The J gene is TRBJ1-4, the V gene TRBV10-3, with unresolved D. The germline gives CDR1 ENHRY, CDR2 SYGVKD. The germline V and J ends were trimmed by 5 bases and 8 bases, with 9 bases remaining between them. The CDR3 is 12 residues long. CDR3 sequence: CAISPGYEKLFF. CDR3 sequence (DNA): TGTGCCATCAGTCCGGGGTACGAAAAACTGTTTTTT.

The genes are TRBV5-1 and TRBJ2-2; 13 nucleotides line up with TRBD2. The CDR3 sequence is 15 residues long. Germline V gene lookup returns CDR1 SGHRS and CDR2 YFSETQ. Germline trimming cut 6 bases from V and 4 bases from J; bases unmatched to any gene: 3. CDR3 loop: CASTWTSGSTGELFF. CDR3 nucleotides: TGCGCCAGCACTTGGACTAGCGGGAGCACCGGGGAGCTGTTTTTT.

V is TRBV6-5 and J is TRBJ1-6; D is unresolved. The ends were cut back, 5 bases at V and 10 bases at J, with 12 bases in the middle. The CDR3 has 13 amino acids. CDR1 is MNHEY and CDR2 is SVGAGI in the germline V gene. The CDR3 loop is CASSPENESPLHF. CDR3 nucleotides: TGTGCCAGCAGTCCTGAAAATGAGTCACCCCTCCACTTT.

This clone has more than one count but fewer than ten. This chain links TRBV10-1 with TRBJ2-3, with 8 bases fitting TRBD1. V lost 6 bases, J lost 4 bases, and 6 bases stayed unmatched. The CDR3 length is 14 residues. The germline V gene has CDR1 WNHNN and CDR2 SYGVQD (reference sequence). CDR3 nucleotides: TGCGCCAGCAGCTACAGGGGGGAGGCAGATACGCAGTATTTT. Translating it yields CASSYRGEADTQYF.

This clone has a handful of counts. The V gene is TRBV19, the J gene TRBJ2-4; D gene unclear. The V end lost 3 bases, the J end lost 2 bases, and 2 bases lay between the germline ends. This CDR3 contains 12 residues. CDR1 and CDR2 from the germline V gene are LNHDA and SQIVND (reference sequence). CDR3 in amino acids: CASSMPKNIQYF. CDR3 DNA: TGTGCCAGTAGTATGCCCAAAAACATTCAGTACTTC.